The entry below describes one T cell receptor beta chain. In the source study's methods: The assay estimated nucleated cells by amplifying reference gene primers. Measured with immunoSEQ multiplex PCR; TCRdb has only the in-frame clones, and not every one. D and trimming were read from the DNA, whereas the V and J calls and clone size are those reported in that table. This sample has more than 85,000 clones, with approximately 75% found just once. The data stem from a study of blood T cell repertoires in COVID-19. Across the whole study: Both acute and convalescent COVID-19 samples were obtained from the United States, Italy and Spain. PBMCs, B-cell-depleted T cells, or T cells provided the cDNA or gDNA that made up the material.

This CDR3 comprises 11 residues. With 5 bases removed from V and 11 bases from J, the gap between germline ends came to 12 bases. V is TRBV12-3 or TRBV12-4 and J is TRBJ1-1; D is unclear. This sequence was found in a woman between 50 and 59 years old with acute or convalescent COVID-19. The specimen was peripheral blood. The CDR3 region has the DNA TGTGCCAGCAGTCGGGGTATTCGGGCTTTCTTT. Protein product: CASSRGIRAFF.